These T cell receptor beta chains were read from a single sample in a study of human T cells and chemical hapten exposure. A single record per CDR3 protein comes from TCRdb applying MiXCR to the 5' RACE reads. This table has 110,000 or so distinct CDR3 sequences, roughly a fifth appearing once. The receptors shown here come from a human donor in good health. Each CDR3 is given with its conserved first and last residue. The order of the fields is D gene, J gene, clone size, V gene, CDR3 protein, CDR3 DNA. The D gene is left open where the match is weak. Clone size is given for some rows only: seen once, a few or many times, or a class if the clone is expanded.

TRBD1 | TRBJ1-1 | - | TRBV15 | CATSRDSLQGIAEAFF | TGTGCCACCAGCAGAGACTCACTACAGGGGATAGCTGAAGCTTTCTTT
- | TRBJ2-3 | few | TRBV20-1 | CSARETSAPDTQYF | TGCAGTGCTAGAGAGACGAGCGCGCCAGATACGCAGTATTTT
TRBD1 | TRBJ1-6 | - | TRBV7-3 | CASSLGAGTGGNSPLHF | TGTGCCAGCAGCCTTGGTGCCGGGACAGGGGGAAATTCACCCCTCCACTTT
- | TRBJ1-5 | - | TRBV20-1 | CSARRQGTQPQHF | TGCAGTGCTAGAAGGCAGGGGACTCAGCCCCAGCATTTT
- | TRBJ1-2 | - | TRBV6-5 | CASSYVAATGGYTF | TGTGCCAGCAGTTACGTGGCGGCAACCGGGGGCTACACCTTC
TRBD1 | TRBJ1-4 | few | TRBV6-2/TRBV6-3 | CASRRQGASEKLFF | TGTGCCAGCAGGCGACAGGGGGCGAGTGAAAAACTGTTTTTT
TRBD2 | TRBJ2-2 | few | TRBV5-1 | CASSRTSGSWTGELFF | TGCGCCAGCAGCCGGACTAGCGGGAGTTGGACCGGGGAGCTGTTTTTT
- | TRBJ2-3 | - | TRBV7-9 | CVSSLRDTQYF | TGTGTCAGCAGCTTAAGGGATACGCAGTATTTT
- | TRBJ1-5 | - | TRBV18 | CASSPGLGEVGQPQHF | TGTGCCAGCTCACCAGGGCTCGGGGAGGTAGGTCAGCCCCAGCATTTT
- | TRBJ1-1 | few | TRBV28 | CASTSGGQNTEAFF | TGTGCCAGTACAAGTGGGGGTCAGAACACTGAAGCTTTCTTT
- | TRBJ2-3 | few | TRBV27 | CASSLLKAVGTDTQYF | TGTGCCAGCAGTTTATTAAAGGCAGTCGGCACAGATACGCAGTATTTT
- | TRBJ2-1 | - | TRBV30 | CAWSPFRIGSRNEQFF | TGTGCCTGGAGCCCGTTTCGGATCGGGAGTCGGAATGAGCAGTTCTTC
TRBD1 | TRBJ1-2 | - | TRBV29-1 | CSVKRDRGNYGYTF | TGCAGCGTTAAAAGGGACAGGGGAAACTATGGCTACACCTTC
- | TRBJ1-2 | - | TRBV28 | CASRILQGSYTF | TGTGCCAGCAGAATACTACAGGGTAGCTACACCTTC
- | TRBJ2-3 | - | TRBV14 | CASSPIAEPATDTQYF | TGTGCCAGCAGCCCTATAGCGGAGCCGGCCACAGATACGCAGTATTTT